Listed here are 27 T cell receptor beta chains from one sample, sequenced in a study of beta chain features in type 1 diabetes. Every bit of the isolated RNA underwent reverse transcription, so sequencing read expressed TCRB transcripts. Only in-frame clones appear in the TCRdb table, and some are missing; sequencing was by immunoSEQ multiplex PCR. Seen here are about 170,000 clones, 7.5% to 8.5% observed once, and the top ten hold under 0.55%. Study results and caveats: Type 1 diabetes patients showed a moderate but significant shortening of TCRB CDR3s in all four CD4+ subsets.

These receptors lack a known antigen. The sequenced sample consisted of central memory CD4+ T cells from blood. The receptors shown here come from a man younger than 35 with type 1 diabetes.

The rearrangement links TRBV7-2 to TRBJ1-2; tentatively, D is TRBD1 (5 bases). The CDR3 is 15 residues long. Germline values: CDR1 SGHTA, CDR2 FQGNSA. Deletions cut 2 bases from V and 2 bases from J, with 12 bases between. CDR3 coding DNA: TGTGCCAGCAGCTTAAGGCAGCGGGGCAACTATGGCTACACCTTC. This gives the protein CASSLRQRGNYGYTF.

This clone has a handful of counts. This chain links TRBV28 with TRBJ2-5; D is undetermined. The V gene lost 11 bases and the J gene lost 7 bases, with 17 bases spanning the gap. CDR1 and CDR2 from the germline V gene are MDHEN and SYDVKM. This CDR3 has 12 amino acids. In nucleotides, the CDR3 is TGTGCCCCAGACCTACTAATCCGGACCCAGTACTTC. This sequence encodes CAPDLLIRTQYF.

This clone was seen a handful of times. The chain recombines TRBV6-6 with TRBJ1-5, with TRBD1 as a possible D gene (5 bases). Germline CDR1 MNHNY, CDR2 SVGAGI (reference sequence). The germline V and J ends were trimmed by 8 bases and 0 bases, with 11 bases remaining between them. The CDR3 spans 14 residues. Here the CDR3 reads CASLRGDSNQPQHF. CDR3 bases: TGTGCCAGCCTCCGGGGGGATAGCAATCAGCCCCAGCATTTT.

The chain has TRBV5-1 and TRBJ1-4; D not resolved. With 4 bases removed from V and 6 bases from J, the gap between germline ends came to 13 bases. Germline-derived CDR1 and CDR2 are SGHRS and YFSETQ. The CDR3 has 14 amino acids. The CDR3 bases are TGCGCCAGCAGCGTAGAACCCCGGGATGAAAAACTGTTTTTT. Its translation: CASSVEPRDEKLFF.

A few counts support this clone. This chain links TRBV7-9 with TRBJ2-5; 8 bases are shared with TRBD2. The CDR3 consists of 14 residues. Germline assignment: CDR1 SEHNR and CDR2 FQNEAQ (reference sequence). V shed 4 bases, J shed 3 bases, and the junction held 4 bases outside the gene matches. CDR3 nucleotides: TGTGCCAGCAGCTCGATCGGGGGGGAAGAGACCCAGTACTTC. Translation: CASSSIGGEETQYF.

The chain carries TRBV18 and TRBJ2-7; D possibly corresponds to TRBD1 (5 bases). Trimming removed 3 bases at V and 7 bases at J, with 13 bases between. Germline V lookup: CDR1 KGHSH, CDR2 LQKENI. The CDR3 runs to 13 residues. In DNA form, the CDR3 reads TGTGCCAGCTCACCTCCTGGGGCTCGGGAGCAGTACTTC. As protein: CASSPPGAREQYF.

This clone turned up a few times. This CDR3 reads CASTAGTGAQFF. The DNA for the CDR3 is TGTGCCAGCACCGCGGGGACAGGGGCCCAGTTCTTC. The rearrangement links TRBV2 to TRBJ2-1; the match to TRBD1 covers 10 bases. Per the germline V gene, CDR1 is SNHLY and CDR2 is FYNNEI. V shed 7 bases, J shed 13 bases, and the junction held 7 bases outside the gene matches. The CDR3 is 12 residues long.

This clone has ten or more counts. The rearrangement joins TRBV2 to TRBJ2-1; TRBD2 matches 10 bases. The CDR3 covers 15 residues. Germline V gives CDR1 SNHLY, CDR2 FYNNEI. Losses at the gene ends were 6 bases for V and 7 bases for J; bases not matched to a gene: 9. The CDR3 region is CASSLGLAVYNEQFF. As DNA, the CDR3 is TGTGCCAGCAGCCTCGGACTAGCGGTGTATAATGAGCAGTTCTTC.

This clone was detected only a few times. The V gene is TRBV6-1, the J gene TRBJ2-3; unclear D gene. CDR1 is MNHNS and CDR2 is SASEGT in the germline V gene. The germline V and J ends were trimmed by 7 bases and 4 bases, with 9 bases remaining between them. The CDR3 extends over 12 amino acids. The CDR3 nucleotides are TGTGCCAGCACTGTTTCGGCAGATACGCAGTATTTT. It is translated as CASTVSADTQYF.

This clone showed up many times. This chain uses TRBV29-1 with TRBJ2-7, with TRBD2 matching over 8 bases. The CDR3 sequence is 13 residues long. J gave up 7 bases and V 5 bases, and 10 bases lay outside the gene matches. Germline CDR1 reads SQVTM; CDR2 reads ANQGSEA. The CDR3: CSVSRGGAGEQYF. CDR3 bases: TGCAGCGTTAGTCGGGGGGGAGCGGGTGAGCAGTACTTC.

This clone was recorded many times. The rearrangement joins TRBV4-3 to TRBJ1-2; D might be TRBD1 (6 bases). The V end was cut by 4 bases, the J end by 4 bases, with 25 bases between. The V gene's germline CDR1 is LGHNA and CDR2 YSLEER. CDR3 size: 18 residues. CDR3 coding DNA: TGCGCCAGCAGCCCCGACCTCGTGACACAGGGCTGGGTCTATGGCTACACCTTC. Its protein is CASSPDLVTQGWVYGYTF.

In this sample, this clone turned up a few times. This chain connects TRBV4-3 to TRBJ2-2; no definite D call. The CDR3 spans 17 residues. Germline lookup yields CDR1 LGHNA and CDR2 YSLEER. V was clipped by 3 bases and J by 4 bases, with 18 bases between them. DNA of the CDR3: TGCGCCAGCAGCCAGGATGCCCGTGGGCAGACCACCGGGGAGCTGTTTTTT. Its protein is CASSQDARGQTTGELFF.

This clone was counted only a few times. The J gene is TRBJ2-3, the V gene TRBV5-1, with 9 positions matching TRBD1. CDR1 and CDR2 (germline): SGHRS, YFSETQ. V lost 7 bases, J lost 1 base, and 1 base stayed unmatched. This CDR3 contains 13 residues. CDR3 sequence (DNA): TGCGCCAGCCGGGACAGGGGCACAGATACGCAGTATTTT. Its protein product is CASRDRGTDTQYF.

The gene calls are TRBV6-5 and TRBJ1-6, with D uncertain. Germline V gene sequence: CDR1 MNHEY, CDR2 SVGAGI. V was pared by 2 bases and J by 7 bases, with 9 bases between. The CDR3 is 14 amino acids. The CDR3: CASSYTTLNSPLHF. The CDR3 DNA follows: TGTGCCAGCAGTTACACGACACTGAATTCACCCCTCCACTTT.

J is TRBJ1-5 and V is TRBV15, with TRBD1 identical over 9 bases. Germline-derived CDR1 and CDR2 are LNHNV and YYDKDF (reference sequence). V lost 5 bases to trimming and J lost 4 bases; unmatched junction nucleotides: 9. The CDR3 length is 16 residues. This CDR3 reads CATSGGFGTGNQPQHF. Here the CDR3 DNA reads TGTGCCACCAGCGGTGGGTTTGGGACAGGGAATCAGCCCCAGCATTTT.

This sequence joins TRBV4-3 and TRBJ2-3; no definite D call. The germline V gene encodes CDR1 LGHNA and CDR2 YSLEER. V was trimmed by 3 bases and J by 0 bases, leaving 7 bases between them. CDR3 size: 14 residues. CDR3 protein: CASSHDTSTDTQYF. CDR3 bases: TGCGCCAGCAGCCATGACACGAGCACAGATACGCAGTATTTT.

The table lists this clone with a few counts. The chain is built from TRBV4-2 and TRBJ1-1, with 9 bases aligning to TRBD1. This CDR3 is built from 15 residues. V was clipped by 6 bases and J by 3 bases; unmatched bases: 8. Germline CDR1 and CDR2: LGHNA and YNFKEQ. Here the CDR3 DNA reads TGTGCCAGCAGTAGGAACAGGGGGCGCGACACTGAAGCTTTCTTT. It codes for CASSRNRGRDTEAFF.

This clone was picked up a small number of times. The chain carries TRBV10-3 and TRBJ2-7; TRBD1 might be the D (6 bases). V was pared by 4 bases and J by 6 bases, with 10 bases between. The CDR3 covers 12 residues. Per the germline V gene, CDR1 is ENHRY and CDR2 is SYGVKD. In nucleotides, the CDR3 is TGTGCCATCAGTGTGACAGGAGGCGAGCAGTACTTC. Amino acid sequence: CAISVTGGEQYF.

The V gene is TRBV30, the J gene TRBJ1-2; possibly TRBD1 for D (6 bases). In germline, CDR1 is GTSNPN, CDR2 SVGIG (reference sequence). The CDR3 extends over 13 amino acids. V lost 6 bases, J lost 5 bases, and 16 bases lay in between. This CDR3 reads CACTQGNVYGYTF. CDR3 DNA: TGTGCCTGCACACAGGGTAACGTTTATGGCTACACCTTC.

V and J are TRBV15 and TRBJ2-3; D might be TRBD2 (6 bases). The CDR3 sequence is 15 residues long. Trimming took off 0 bases at V and 3 bases at J, with 10 bases between the two ends. CDR1 LNHNV and CDR2 YYDKDF come from the germline V gene (reference sequence). CDR3 DNA: TGTGCCACCAGCAGAGATAGGGAGGTAACAGATACGCAGTATTTT. Its protein product is CATSRDREVTDTQYF. Variable domain in full (rest from reference TRBV15 and TRBJ2-3): DAMVIQNPRYQVTQFGKPVTLSCSQTLNHNVMYWYQQKSSQAPKLLFHYYDKDFNNEADTPDNFQSRRPNTSFCFLDIRSPGLGDTAMYLCATSRDREVTDTQYFGPGTRLTVL.

This clone was seen more than once but under ten times. J is TRBJ2-7 and V is TRBV18; tentative D call: TRBD2 (6 bases). V lost 2 bases and J 0 bases, leaving 11 bases between the germline ends. This CDR3 spans 15 amino acids. From germline, CDR1 is KGHSH and CDR2 LQKENI. The CDR3 sequence is CASSPGSGHSYEQYF. CDR3 in DNA: TGTGCCAGCTCACCAGGTAGCGGCCACTCCTACGAGCAGTACTTC. Drawing the rest from reference TRBV18 and TRBJ2-7, the complete variable domain is NAGVMQNPRHLVRRRGQEARLRCSPMKGHSHVYWYRQLPEEGLKFMVYLQKENIIDESGMPKERFSAEFPKEGPSILRIQQVVRGDSAAYFCASSPGSGHSYEQYFGPGTRLTVT.

Only a few counts were recorded for this clone. The chain carries TRBV5-6 and TRBJ2-6; 7 bases map to TRBD1. The CDR3 is 16 amino acids. The junction had 4 bases not matched to a gene; V was cut back by 2 bases and J by 2 bases. Per germline, CDR1 SGHDT and CDR2 YYEEEE. Here the CDR3 DNA reads TGTGCCAGCAGCTTTGACGGGACAGCTGGGGCCAACGTCCTGACTTTC. Translated, it gives CASSFDGTAGANVLTF.

This clone was seen a handful of times. The chain employs TRBV21-1 and TRBJ1-5; the D segment call TRBD1 is taken from the table without a DNA check. TRBV21-1 is an annotated pseudogene. The CDR3 is 14 residues long. The CDR3 loop is CASPYRGNNQPQHF. The CDR3 DNA follows: TGTGCCAGCCCCTACAGGGGGAACAATCAGCCCCAGCATTTT.

V and J are TRBV30 and TRBJ1-3, with D perhaps TRBD1 (5 bases). Germline assignment: CDR1 GTSNPN and CDR2 SVGIG (reference sequence). Trimming stripped 7 bases from V and 4 bases from J, with 11 bases between. This CDR3 comprises 12 residues. CDR3 sequence (DNA): TGTGCCTCCCGGGACTCCGGAAACACCATATATTTT. This gives the protein CASRDSGNTIYF.

The rearrangement uses TRBV10-3 and TRBJ2-1, with a possible D match to TRBD2 (7 bases). Trimming shortened V by 8 bases and J by 8 bases, and 16 bases separated the two germline ends. The CDR3 has 13 residues. CDR1 is ENHRY, CDR2 SYGVKD, per germline. CDR3 in DNA: TGTGCCATCTGTCGGGGGGCGGCAGATGAGCAGTTCTTC. It yields the protein CAICRGAADEQFF.

This clone was observed a handful of times. The CDR3 sequence is CASTGPSGRVIEQFF. The CDR3 DNA is TGTGCCAGTACCGGTCCGAGCGGGAGGGTAATTGAGCAGTTCTTC. The J gene is TRBJ2-1, the V gene TRBV19; TRBD2 aligns across 10 bases. The CDR3 is made up of 15 amino acids. In germline, CDR1 is LNHDA, CDR2 SQIVND (reference sequence). After removal of 7 bases from V and 9 bases from J, the junction contained 12 bases not matched to a gene.

The rearrangement uses TRBV10-1 and TRBJ2-3; 7 nucleotides align to TRBD2. With V trimmed by 6 bases and J by 3 bases, 3 bases remained unmatched. The CDR3 consists of 13 residues. Germline V lookup: CDR1 WNHNN, CDR2 SYGVQD (reference sequence). The CDR3 reads CASSEAGTDTQYF. The CDR3 coding sequence is TGCGCCAGCAGCGAAGCGGGAACAGATACGCAGTATTTT.